This T cell receptor (beta chain) was captured by sequencing in a study of blood T cell repertoires in COVID-19 (dated by TCRdb to 2018 to 2021). Turning to the overall study: Samples from collaborators originated in the United States, Italy and Spain and spanned both the acute and convalescent phases of COVID-19. The material from the prospective study consisted of cDNA or gDNA derived from T cells, B-cell-depleted T cells, or PBMCs. Deeply sampled blood TCRbeta repertoires from subjects exposed to, actively infected with, or recovered from COVID-19 were included in the dataset. The repertoires were released in a freely available public database intended as a resource for research on the immune response to SARS-CoV-2. The samples were drawn from the first 160 participants of the ongoing ImmuneRACE study and from under 1,500 subjects provided by 6 global collaborators. Sample metadata almost always included a de-identified subject ID, COVID-19 status, age in years and sex. HLA class I and class II types, where available, came from metadata supplied by the sample provider rather than from assay-based typing.

V was cut back by 0 bases and J by 7 bases, leaving a gap of 20 bases between them. The germline V gene sets CDR1 to SGDLS and CDR2 to YYNGEE. From cysteine to phenylalanine, the CDR3 is 17 amino acids long. The kept DNA is CDR3 alone, 51 bases in frame from the first base. The immunoSEQ Assay, a bias-controlled multiplex PCR, was used to amplify TCRbeta CDR3 regions from genomic DNA. The published analysis was carried out like this. Nucleated cell counts per sample were estimated from amplification of reference gene primers within the assay. To quantify the absolute abundance of each unique TCRbeta CDR3 rearrangement, sequence reads were collapsed and filtered. Productive Simpson clonality was computed per sample as the square root of Simpson's diversity index over productive rearrangements. Here the immuneACCESS table is served through TCRdb, limited to in-frame sequences with V and J called. Missing clones are a known gap in these copies; in checked studies unresolved V genes cover under half, and the rest lacks a known reason. V and J calls and clone size come straight from that table; D and trimming were deduced from the DNA. For this sample there are approximately 97,000 clones; about 85% appear just once. Around 2% of the sample is held by the ten biggest clonotypes.

Study-wide conclusions, independent of this receptor: Clinical and demographic metadata were provided uncurated, with the amount varying by source and participant.

Each collaborating institution followed its own protocols to collect whole blood in K2EDTA tubes. Collaborator samples were shipped for TCRbeta analysis as frozen whole blood, isolated PBMCs, or DNA extracted from either sample type. About this clone: Its antigen remains unidentified. No per-base quality is available; no much larger clone lies one base away.

The specimen was peripheral blood. The rearranged chain carries TRBV9 and TRBJ2-1; TRBD2 could be the D gene, as 6 bases match. The sequence was collected from a man in his forties or fifties with active COVID-19. The CDR3 sequence is CASSVASRRGQNNEQFF. In nucleotide form, the sequence is TGTGCCAGCAGCGTAGCGAGTCGGCGGGGTCAGAATAATGAGCAGTTCTTC. Beyond the CDR3, the reference TRBV9 and TRBJ2-1 genes provide the residues; the full variable domain reads: DSGVTQTPKHLITATGQRVTLRCSPRSGDLSVYWYQQSLDQGLQFLIQYYNGEERAKGNILERFSAQQFPDLHSELNLSSLELGDSALYFCASSVASRRGQNNEQFFGPGTRLTVL.